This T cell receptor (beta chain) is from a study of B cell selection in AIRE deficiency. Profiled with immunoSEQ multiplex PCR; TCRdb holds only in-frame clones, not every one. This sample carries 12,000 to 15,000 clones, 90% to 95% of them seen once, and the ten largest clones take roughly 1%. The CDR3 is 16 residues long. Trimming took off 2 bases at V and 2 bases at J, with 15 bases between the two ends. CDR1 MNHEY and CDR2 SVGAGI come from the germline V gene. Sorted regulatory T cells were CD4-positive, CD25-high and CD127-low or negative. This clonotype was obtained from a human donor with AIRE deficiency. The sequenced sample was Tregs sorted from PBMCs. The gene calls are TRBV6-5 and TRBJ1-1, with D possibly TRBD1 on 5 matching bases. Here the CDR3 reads CASSYRQFGENTEAFF. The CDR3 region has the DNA TGTGCCAGCAGTTACCGACAGTTTGGGGAAAACACTGAAGCTTTCTTT.